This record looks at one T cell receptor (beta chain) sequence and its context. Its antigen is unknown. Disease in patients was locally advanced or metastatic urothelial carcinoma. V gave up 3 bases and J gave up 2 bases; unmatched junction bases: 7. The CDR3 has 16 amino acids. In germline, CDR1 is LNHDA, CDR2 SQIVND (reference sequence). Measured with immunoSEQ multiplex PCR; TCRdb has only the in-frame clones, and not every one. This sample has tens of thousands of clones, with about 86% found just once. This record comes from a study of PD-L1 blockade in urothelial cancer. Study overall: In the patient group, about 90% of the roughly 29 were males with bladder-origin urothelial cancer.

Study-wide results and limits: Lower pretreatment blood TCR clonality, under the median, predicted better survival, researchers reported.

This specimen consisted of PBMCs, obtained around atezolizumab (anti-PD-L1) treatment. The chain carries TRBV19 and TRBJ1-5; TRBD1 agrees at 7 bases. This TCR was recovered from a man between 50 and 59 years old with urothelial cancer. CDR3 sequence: CASSIILTGGNQPQHF. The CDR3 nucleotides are TGTGCCAGTAGTATTATTCTCACAGGGGGCAATCAGCCCCAGCATTTT.